This TCR beta chain was recovered during a study of CD8+ T cells in alopecia areata. Across the whole study: The drug, oral tofacitinib, was given to treated patients at 5 to 10 mg twice daily. General study results and limits: Tofacitinib delivered significant drops in scalp clonality and in expanded CD8+ clones among the top 100. Especially in alopecia totalis/universalis, lesional scalp showed greater clonality than normal scalp did.

Indicated treatment: oral pan-JAK inhibitor, 5-10 mg twice daily. A word on this clone: Its specificity is not known.

cDNA reverse transcribed from extracted RNA served as the sequencing template. Repertoires were generated with immunoSEQ multiplex PCR, while TCRdb's copy carries only in-frame clones and drops some. The sample shows about 190,000 clones, about 65% of them seen only once. This receptor was obtained from a human donor with alopecia areata. This material consisted of CD4+ T cells sorted from blood, taken between weeks 49 and 50, from a patient treated with tofacitinib.

For the CDR3, the DNA is TGTGCCTGGACTACAACGGGACAGGGGAACTATGGCTACACCTTC. This gives the protein CAWTTTGQGNYGYTF. J is TRBJ1-2 and V is TRBV30; TRBD1 matches 10 bases. The J segment lost 2 bases and the V segment lost 4 bases, leaving 7 bases of the junction unmatched. This CDR3 comprises 15 residues. Germline loops: CDR1 GTSNPN, CDR2 SVGIG (reference sequence).